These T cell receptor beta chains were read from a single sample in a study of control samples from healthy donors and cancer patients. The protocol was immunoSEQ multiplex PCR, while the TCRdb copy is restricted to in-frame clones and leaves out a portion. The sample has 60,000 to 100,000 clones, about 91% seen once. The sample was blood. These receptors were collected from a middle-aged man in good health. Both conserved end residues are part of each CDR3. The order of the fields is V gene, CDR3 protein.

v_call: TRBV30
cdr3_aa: CAWSPLGMTNYGYTF

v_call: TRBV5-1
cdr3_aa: CASSLSGKPNTEAFF

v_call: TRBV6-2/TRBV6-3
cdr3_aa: CASSYLATTYEQYF

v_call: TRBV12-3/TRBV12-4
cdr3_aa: CASRWGTGELFF

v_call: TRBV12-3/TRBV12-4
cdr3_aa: CASSDGGELFF

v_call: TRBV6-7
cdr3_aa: CASRLTVRWYGYTF

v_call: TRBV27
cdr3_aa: CASSLLGQGDEQYF

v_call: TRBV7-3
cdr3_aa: CASSPTGTGGREDTQYF